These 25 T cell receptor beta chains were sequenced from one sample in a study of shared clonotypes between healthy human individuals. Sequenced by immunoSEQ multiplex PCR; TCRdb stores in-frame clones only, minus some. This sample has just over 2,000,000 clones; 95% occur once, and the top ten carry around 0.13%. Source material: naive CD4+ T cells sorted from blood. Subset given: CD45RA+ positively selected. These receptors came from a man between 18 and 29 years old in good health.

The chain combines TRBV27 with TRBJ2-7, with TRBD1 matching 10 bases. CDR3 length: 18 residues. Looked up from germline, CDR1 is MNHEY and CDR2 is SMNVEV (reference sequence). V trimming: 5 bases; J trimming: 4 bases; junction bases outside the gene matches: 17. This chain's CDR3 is CASSPLSIRQGAKYEQYF. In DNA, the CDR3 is TGTGCCAGCAGTCCCCTCTCCATAAGACAGGGGGCAAAGTACGAGCAGTACTTC.

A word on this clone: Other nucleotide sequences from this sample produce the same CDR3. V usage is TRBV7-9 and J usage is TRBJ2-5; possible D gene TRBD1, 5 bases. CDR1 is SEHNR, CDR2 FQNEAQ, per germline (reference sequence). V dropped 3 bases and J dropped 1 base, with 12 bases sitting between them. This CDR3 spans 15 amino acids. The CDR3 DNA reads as TGTGCCAGCAGCTTGGGCAGGGCTGGCCAAGAGACCCAGTACTTC. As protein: CASSLGRAGQETQYF.

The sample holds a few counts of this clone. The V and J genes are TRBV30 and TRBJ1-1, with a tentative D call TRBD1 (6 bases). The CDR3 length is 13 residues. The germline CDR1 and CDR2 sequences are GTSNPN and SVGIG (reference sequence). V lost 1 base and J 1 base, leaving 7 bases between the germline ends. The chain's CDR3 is CAWSGDKNTEAFF. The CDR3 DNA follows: TGTGCCTGGAGTGGGGACAAGAACACTGAAGCTTTCTTT.

The CDR3 DNA sequence: TGTGCCAGCAGTCAATCCGGATTCTCCCCATTCGGCTACACCTTC. It yields the protein CASSQSGFSPFGYTF. V is TRBV28 and J is TRBJ1-2; D uncertain. The CDR3 runs to 15 residues. Trimming shortened V by 5 bases and J by 8 bases, and 21 bases separated the two germline ends. Per the germline V gene, CDR1 is MDHEN and CDR2 is SYDVKM.

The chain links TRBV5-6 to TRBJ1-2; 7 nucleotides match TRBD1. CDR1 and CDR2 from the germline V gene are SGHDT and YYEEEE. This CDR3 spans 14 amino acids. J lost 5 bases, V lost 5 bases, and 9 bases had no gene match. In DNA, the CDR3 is TGTGCCAGCAGAAGACCGACAGGGCGGTATGGCTACACCTTC. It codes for CASRRPTGRYGYTF.

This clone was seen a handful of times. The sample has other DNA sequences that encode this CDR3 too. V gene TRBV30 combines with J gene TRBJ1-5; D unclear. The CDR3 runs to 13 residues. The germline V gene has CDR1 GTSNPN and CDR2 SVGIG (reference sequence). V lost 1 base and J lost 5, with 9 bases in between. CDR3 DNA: TGTGCCTGGAGTGGAGGGTTCGATCAGCCCCAGCATTTT. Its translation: CAWSGGFDQPQHF. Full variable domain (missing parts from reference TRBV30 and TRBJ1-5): SQTIHQWPATLVQPVGSPLSLECTVEGTSNPNLYWYRQAAGRGLQLLFYSVGIGQISSEVPQNLSASRPQDRQFILSSKKLLLSDSGFYLCAWSGGFDQPQHFGDGTRLSIL.

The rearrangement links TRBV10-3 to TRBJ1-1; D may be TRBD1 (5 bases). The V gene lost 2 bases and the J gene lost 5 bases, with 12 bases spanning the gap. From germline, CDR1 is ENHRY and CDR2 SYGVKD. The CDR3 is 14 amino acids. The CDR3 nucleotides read TGTGCCATCAGTGAGGTGGGGGGAGGGACTGAAGCTTTCTTT. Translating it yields CAISEVGGGTEAFF.

For the CDR3, the DNA is TGTGCCAGCAGTGACTCAGGACCCCTCCACTTT. This translates into CASSDSGPLHF. The rearrangement links TRBV6-4 to TRBJ1-6; D is ambiguous. The ends were cut back, 0 bases at V and 12 bases at J, with 3 bases in the middle. The germline CDR1 and CDR2 sequences are MRHNA and SNTAGT. This CDR3 has 11 residues.

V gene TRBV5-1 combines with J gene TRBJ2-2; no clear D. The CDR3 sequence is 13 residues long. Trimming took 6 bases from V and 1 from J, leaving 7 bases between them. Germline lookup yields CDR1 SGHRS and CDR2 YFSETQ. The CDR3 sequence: CASNWGNTGELFF. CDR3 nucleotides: TGCGCCAGCAATTGGGGGAACACCGGGGAGCTGTTTTTT.

The CDR3 nucleotides read TGTGCCAGCAGCCAAGGGTGGCGATACGAGCAGTACTTC. Translation gives CASSQGWRYEQYF. The chain uses TRBV11-2 and TRBJ2-7; no definite D call. Germline CDR1 reads SGHAT; CDR2 reads FQNNGV. There are 13 residues in the CDR3. The V end was cut by 5 bases, the J end by 4 bases, with 12 bases between. Drawing the rest from reference TRBV11-2 and TRBJ2-7, the complete variable domain is EAGVAQSPRYKIIEKRQSVAFWCNPISGHATLYWYQQILGQGPKLLIQFQNNGVVDDSQLPKDRFSAERLKGVDSTLKIQPAKLEDSAVYLCASSQGWRYEQYFGPGTRLTVT.

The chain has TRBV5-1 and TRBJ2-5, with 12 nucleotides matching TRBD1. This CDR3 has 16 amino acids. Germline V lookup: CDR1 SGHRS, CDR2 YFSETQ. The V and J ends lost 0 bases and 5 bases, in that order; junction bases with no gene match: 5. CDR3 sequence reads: CASSLGGTGGGETQYF. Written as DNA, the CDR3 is TGCGCCAGCAGCTTGGGCGGGACAGGGGGCGGTGAGACCCAGTACTTC.

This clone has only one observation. In nucleotides, the CDR3 is TGTGCCAGCAGCTTGGCCGGGACAGGGGTTGGAAACACCATATATTTT. Amino acids: CASSLAGTGVGNTIYF. J is TRBJ1-3 and V is TRBV5-4; 10 nucleotides line up with TRBD1. Per germline, CDR1 SGHNT and CDR2 YYREEE (reference sequence). V shed 0 bases and J 3 bases; nucleotides not matched to a gene: 3. This CDR3 is 16 amino acids long.

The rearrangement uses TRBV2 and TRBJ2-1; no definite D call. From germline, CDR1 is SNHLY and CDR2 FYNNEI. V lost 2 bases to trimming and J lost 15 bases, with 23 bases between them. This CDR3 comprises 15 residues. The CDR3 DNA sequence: TGTGCCAGCAGTGAAAGCCACCCTTCGGCAACTCCTCGGTTCTTC. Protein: CASSESHPSATPRFF.

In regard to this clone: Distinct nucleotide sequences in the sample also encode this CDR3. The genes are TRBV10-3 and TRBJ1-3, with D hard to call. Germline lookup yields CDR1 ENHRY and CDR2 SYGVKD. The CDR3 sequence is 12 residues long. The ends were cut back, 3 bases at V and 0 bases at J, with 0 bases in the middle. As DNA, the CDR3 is TGTGCCATCAGTGACTCTGGAAACACCATATATTTT. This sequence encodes CAISDSGNTIYF.

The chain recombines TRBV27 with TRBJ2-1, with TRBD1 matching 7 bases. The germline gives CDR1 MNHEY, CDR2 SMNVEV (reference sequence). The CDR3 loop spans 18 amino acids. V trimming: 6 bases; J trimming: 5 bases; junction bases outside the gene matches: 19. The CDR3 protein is CASRIQFYPGQFNNEQFF. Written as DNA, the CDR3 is TGTGCCAGCAGGATTCAGTTTTATCCGGGACAGTTTAACAATGAGCAGTTCTTC.

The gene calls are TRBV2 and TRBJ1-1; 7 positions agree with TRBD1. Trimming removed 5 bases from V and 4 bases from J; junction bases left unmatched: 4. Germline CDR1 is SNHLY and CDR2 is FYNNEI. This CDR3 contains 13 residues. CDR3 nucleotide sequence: TGTGCCAGCAGTCCCACAGGGGTCACTGAAGCTTTCTTT. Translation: CASSPTGVTEAFF.

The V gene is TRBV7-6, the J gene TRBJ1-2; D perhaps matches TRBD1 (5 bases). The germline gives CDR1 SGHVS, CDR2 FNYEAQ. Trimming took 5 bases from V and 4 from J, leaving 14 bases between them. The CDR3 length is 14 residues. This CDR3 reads CASSPRAQGYGYTF. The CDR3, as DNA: TGTGCCAGCAGCCCGCGGGCCCAGGGCTATGGCTACACCTTC. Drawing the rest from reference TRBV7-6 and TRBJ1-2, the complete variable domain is GAGVSQSPRYKVTKRGQDVALRCDPISGHVSLYWYRQALGQGPEFLTYFNYEAQQDKSGLPNDRFSAERPEGSISTLTIQRTEQRDSAMYRCASSPRAQGYGYTFGSGTRLTVV.

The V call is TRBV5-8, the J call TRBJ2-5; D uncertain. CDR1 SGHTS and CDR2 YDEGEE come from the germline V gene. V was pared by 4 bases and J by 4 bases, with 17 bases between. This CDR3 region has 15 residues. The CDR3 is CASSPTSNLGETQYF. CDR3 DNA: TGTGCCAGCAGCCCGACATCTAACCTGGGAGAGACCCAGTACTTC. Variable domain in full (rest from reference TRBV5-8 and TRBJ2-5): EAGVTQSPTHLIKTRGQQATLRCSPISGHTSVYWYQQALGLGLQFLLWYDEGEERNRGNFPPRFSGRQFPNYSSELNVNALELEDSALYLCASSPTSNLGETQYFGPGTRLLVL.

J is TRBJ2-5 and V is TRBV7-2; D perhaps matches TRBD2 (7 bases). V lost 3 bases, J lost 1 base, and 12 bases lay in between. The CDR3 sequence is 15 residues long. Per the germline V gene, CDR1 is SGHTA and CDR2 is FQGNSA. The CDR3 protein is CASSLGGGPQETQYF. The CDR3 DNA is TGTGCCAGCAGCTTGGGAGGGGGGCCCCAAGAGACCCAGTACTTC.

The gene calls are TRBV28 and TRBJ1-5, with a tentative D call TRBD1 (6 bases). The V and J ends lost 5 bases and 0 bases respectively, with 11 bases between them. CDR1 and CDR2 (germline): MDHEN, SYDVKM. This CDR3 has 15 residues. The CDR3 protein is CASSPSGDSNQPQHF. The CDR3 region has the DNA TGTGCCAGCAGTCCCTCAGGGGATAGCAATCAGCCCCAGCATTTT.

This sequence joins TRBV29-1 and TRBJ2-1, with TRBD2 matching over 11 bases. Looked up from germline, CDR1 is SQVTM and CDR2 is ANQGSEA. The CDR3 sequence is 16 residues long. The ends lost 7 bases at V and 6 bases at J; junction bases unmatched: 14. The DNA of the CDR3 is TGCAGCGGCCTTAGCGGGGGGGCCGGATCTGTCAATGAGCAGTTCTTC. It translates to CSGLSGGAGSVNEQFF.

CDR3 sequence (DNA): TGTGCCACCCAACAGGGGGCCCAAGAGACCCAGTACTTC. Translating it yields CATQQGAQETQYF. The rearrangement links TRBV18 to TRBJ2-5; 9 positions agree with TRBD1. The germline V gene encodes CDR1 KGHSH and CDR2 LQKENI. The ends lost 10 bases at V and 1 base at J; junction bases unmatched: 4. CDR3 length equals 13 residues. The full variable domain, with the rest looked up from reference TRBV18 and TRBJ2-5, is NAGVMQNPRHLVRRRGQEARLRCSPMKGHSHVYWYRQLPEEGLKFMVYLQKENIIDESGMPKERFSAEFPKEGPSILRIQQVVRGDSAAYFCATQQGAQETQYFGPGTRLLVL.

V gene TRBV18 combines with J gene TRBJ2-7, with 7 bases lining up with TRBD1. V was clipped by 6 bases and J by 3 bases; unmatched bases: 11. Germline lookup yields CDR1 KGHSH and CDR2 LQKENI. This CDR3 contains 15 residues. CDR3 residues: CASSLATGTNYEQYF. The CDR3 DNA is TGTGCCAGCTCTCTGGCGACAGGGACCAACTACGAGCAGTACTTC.

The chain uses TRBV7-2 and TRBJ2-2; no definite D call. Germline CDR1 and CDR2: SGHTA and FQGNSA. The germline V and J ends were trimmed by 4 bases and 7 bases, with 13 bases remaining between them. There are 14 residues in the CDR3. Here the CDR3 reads CASSSRPGSGELFF. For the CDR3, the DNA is TGTGCCAGCAGCTCCCGCCCGGGCAGCGGGGAGCTGTTTTTT.

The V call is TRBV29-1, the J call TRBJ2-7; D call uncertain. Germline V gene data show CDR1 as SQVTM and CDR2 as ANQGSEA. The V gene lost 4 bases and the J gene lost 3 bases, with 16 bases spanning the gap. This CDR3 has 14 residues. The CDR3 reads CSVALRSLVYEQYF. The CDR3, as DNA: TGCAGCGTTGCGTTGAGGTCTTTAGTCTACGAGCAGTACTTC.